The sequence of this T cell receptor beta chain was determined in a study of shared clonotypes between healthy human individuals. Per the original methods: Without quality scores, immunoSEQ junctional reads could not be filtered like full-length reads. Repertoires were generated with immunoSEQ multiplex PCR, while TCRdb's copy carries only in-frame clones and drops some. V, J and clone size reflect that table, while D and trimming were determined from the DNA. Here the sample spans a few million clones, over 85% being singletons. The CDR3 sequence is 16 residues long. Germline values: CDR1 SGHNT, CDR2 YYREEE (reference sequence). The V gene lost 0 bases and the J gene lost 8 bases, with 18 bases spanning the gap.

The sequenced material came from naive CD4+ T cells from PBMCs. Noted subset: CD45RA+ positively selected. The receptor was derived from a man younger than 35 in good health. Some clones in this sample may be carry-over from other donors' samples. The chain carries TRBV5-4 and TRBJ2-1; a weak D match, TRBD2 (6 bases). DNA of the CDR3: TGTGCCAGCAGCTTGGGAGGGACTCGCCTCGGAGATGAGCAGTTCTTC. Protein: CASSLGGTRLGDEQFF.